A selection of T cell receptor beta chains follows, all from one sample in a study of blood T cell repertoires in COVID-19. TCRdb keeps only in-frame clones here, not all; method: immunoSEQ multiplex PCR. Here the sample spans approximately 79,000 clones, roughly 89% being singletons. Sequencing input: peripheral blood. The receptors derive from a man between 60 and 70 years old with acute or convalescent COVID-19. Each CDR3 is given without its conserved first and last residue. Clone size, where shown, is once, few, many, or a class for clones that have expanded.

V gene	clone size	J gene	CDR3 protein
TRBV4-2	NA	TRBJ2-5	ASSRAALEQETQY
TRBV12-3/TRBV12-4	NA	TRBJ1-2	ASSYRGLYGYT
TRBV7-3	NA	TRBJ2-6	ASSLSTGGKGANVLT
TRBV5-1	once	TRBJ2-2	ASSLESRGKAGELF
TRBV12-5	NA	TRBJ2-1	ASGLATLLALSSYNEQF
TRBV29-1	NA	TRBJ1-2	SVGADRGLGGYT
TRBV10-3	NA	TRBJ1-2	AITPGQPSYGYT
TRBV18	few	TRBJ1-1	ASSGGNTEAF
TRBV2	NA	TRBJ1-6	ASSGQLVNSPLH
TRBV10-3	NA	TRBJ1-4	AIRGETVNNEKLF
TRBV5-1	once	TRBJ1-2	ASSPGTGHGYT